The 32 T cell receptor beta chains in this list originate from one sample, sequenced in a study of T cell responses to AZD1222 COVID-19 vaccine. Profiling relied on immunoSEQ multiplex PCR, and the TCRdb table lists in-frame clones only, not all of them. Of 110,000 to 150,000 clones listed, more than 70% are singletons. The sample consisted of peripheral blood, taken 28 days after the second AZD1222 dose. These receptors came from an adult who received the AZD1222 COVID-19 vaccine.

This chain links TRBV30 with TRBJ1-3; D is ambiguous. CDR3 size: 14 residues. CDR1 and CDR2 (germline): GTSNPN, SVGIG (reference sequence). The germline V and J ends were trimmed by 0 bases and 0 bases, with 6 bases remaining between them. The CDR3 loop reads CAWSVGSSGNTIYF. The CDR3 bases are TGTGCCTGGAGTGTAGGCAGCTCTGGAAACACCATATATTTT.

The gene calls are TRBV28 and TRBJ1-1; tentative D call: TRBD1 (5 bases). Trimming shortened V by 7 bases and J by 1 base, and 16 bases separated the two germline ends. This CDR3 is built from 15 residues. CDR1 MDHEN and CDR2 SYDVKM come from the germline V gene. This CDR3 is CASTPQGTKNTEAFF. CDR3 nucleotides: TGTGCCAGCACTCCGCAGGGAACAAAGAACACTGAAGCTTTCTTT.

The CDR3 region has the DNA TGTGCCAGCAGCTTACTAGCGGGGGGGCCGATGGAGCTGTTTTTT. Translation: CASSLLAGGPMELFF. The chain uses TRBV3-1 (or the pseudogene TRBV3-2) and TRBJ2-2; TRBD2 agrees at 13 bases. The trim removed 5 bases at V and 10 bases at J, leaving 7 bases unmatched. The CDR3 contains 15 residues. Germline CDR1 is LGHDT and CDR2 is YNNKEL (reference sequence).

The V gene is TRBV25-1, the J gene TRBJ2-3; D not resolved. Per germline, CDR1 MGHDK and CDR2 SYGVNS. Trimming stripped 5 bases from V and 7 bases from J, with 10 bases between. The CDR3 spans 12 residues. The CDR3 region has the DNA TGTGCCAGCAGTTACAAGGAAAATACGCAGTATTTT. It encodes CASSYKENTQYF.

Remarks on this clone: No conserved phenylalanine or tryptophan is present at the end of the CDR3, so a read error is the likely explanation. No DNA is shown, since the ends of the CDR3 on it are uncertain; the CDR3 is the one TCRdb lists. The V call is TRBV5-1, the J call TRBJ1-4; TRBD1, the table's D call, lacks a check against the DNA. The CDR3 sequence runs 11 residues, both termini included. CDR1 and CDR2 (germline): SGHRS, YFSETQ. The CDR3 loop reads CASTRYGDKGL.

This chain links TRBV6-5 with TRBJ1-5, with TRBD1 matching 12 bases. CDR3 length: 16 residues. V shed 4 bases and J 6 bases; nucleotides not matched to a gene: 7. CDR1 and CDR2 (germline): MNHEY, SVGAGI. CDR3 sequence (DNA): TGTGCCAGCAGTTCCTTGGGACAGGGGGCTAGTCAGCCCCAGCATTTT. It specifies CASSSLGQGASQPQHF.

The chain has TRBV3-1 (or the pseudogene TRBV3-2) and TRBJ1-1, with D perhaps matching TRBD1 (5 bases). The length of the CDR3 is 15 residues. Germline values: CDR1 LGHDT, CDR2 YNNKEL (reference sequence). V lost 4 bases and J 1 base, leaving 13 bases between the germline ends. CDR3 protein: CASSPSIDRNTEAFF. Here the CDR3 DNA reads TGTGCCAGCAGCCCGAGTATCGACAGGAACACTGAAGCTTTCTTT.

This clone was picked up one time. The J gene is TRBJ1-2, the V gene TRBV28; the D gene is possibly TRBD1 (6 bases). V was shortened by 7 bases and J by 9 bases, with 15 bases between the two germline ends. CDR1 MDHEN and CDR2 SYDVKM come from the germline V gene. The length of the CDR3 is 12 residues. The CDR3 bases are TGTGCCAGCATGCCCCCACAGGGCCGCTACACCTTC. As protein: CASMPPQGRYTF.

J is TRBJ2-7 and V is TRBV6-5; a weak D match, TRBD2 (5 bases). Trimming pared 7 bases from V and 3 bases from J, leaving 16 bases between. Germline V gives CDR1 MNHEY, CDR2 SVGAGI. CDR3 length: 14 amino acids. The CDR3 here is CASKSTADYYEQYF. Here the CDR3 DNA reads TGTGCCAGCAAGTCGACTGCCGACTACTACGAGCAGTACTTC.

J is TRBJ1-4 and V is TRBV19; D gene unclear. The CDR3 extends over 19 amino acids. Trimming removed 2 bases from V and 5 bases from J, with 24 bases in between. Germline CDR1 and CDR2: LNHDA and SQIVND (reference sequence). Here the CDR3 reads CASSINLGGSGRKNEKLFF. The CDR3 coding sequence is TGTGCCAGTAGTATAAACTTAGGTGGGAGCGGAAGGAAAAATGAAAAACTGTTTTTT.

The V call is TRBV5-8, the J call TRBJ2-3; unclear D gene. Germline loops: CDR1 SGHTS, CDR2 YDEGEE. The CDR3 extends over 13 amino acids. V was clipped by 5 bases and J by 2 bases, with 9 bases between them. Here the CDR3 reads CASSQYFTDTQYF. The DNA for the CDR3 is TGTGCCAGCAGTCAGTATTTCACAGATACGCAGTATTTT.

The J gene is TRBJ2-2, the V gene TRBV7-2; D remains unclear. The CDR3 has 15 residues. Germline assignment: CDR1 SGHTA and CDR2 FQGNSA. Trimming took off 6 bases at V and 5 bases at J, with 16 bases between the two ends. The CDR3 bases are TGTGCCAGCAGTTTACGAAGGACCTTTACCGGGGAGCTGTTTTTT. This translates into CASSLRRTFTGELFF.

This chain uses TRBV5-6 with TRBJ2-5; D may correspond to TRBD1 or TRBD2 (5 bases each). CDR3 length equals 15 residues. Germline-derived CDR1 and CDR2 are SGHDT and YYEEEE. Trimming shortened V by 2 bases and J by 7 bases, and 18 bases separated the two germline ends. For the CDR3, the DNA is TGTGCCAGCAGCTTAGGGGCGGGCCCTACAGGGACCCAGTACTTC. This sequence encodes CASSLGAGPTGTQYF.

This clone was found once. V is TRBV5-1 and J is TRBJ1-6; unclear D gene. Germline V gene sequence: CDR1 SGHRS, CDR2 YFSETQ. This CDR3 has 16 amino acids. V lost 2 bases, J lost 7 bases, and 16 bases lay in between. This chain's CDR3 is CASSLAGLPNNSPLHF. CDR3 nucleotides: TGCGCCAGCAGCTTAGCGGGATTACCCAACAATTCACCCCTCCACTTT.

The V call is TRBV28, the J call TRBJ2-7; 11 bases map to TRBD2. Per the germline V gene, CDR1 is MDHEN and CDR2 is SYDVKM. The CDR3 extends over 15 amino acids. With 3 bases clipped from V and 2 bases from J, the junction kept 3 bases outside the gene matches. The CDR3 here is CASSLASGGPYEQYF. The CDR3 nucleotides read TGTGCCAGCAGTTTGGCTAGCGGGGGGCCCTACGAGCAGTACTTC.

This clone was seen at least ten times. CDR3 sequence: CASSLWTSGFNEQFF. In DNA form, the CDR3 reads TGTGCCAGCAGCTTGTGGACTAGCGGATTCAATGAGCAGTTCTTC. The chain has TRBV5-6 and TRBJ2-1; the match to TRBD2 covers 10 bases. Germline CDR1 and CDR2: SGHDT and YYEEEE. V was pared by 1 base and J by 6 bases, with 4 bases of the junction left unmatched. The CDR3 has 15 residues.

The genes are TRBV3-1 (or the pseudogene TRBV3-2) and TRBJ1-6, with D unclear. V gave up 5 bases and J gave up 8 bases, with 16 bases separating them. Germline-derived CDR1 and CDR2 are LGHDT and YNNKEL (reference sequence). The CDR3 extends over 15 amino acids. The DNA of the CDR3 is TGTGCCAGCAGCGTATCCCGTGGTGAACATTCACCCCTCCACTTT. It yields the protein CASSVSRGEHSPLHF.

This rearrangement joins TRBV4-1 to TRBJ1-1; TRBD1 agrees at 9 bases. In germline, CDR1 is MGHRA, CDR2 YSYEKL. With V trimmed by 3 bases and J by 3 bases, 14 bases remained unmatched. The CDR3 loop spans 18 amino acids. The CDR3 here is CASSQEGPGQGRYTEAFF. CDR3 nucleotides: TGCGCCAGCAGCCAGGAGGGTCCGGGACAGGGTCGTTACACTGAAGCTTTCTTT.

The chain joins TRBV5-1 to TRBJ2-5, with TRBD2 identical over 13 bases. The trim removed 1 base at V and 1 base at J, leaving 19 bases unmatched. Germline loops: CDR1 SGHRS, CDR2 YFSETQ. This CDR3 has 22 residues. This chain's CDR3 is CASSLRITSGGALRASQETQYF. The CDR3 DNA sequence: TGCGCCAGCAGCTTGCGAATTACTAGCGGGGGGGCCCTGCGAGCTAGCCAAGAGACCCAGTACTTC. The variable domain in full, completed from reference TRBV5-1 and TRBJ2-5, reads KAGVTQTPRYLIKTRGQQVTLSCSPISGHRSVSWYQQTPGQGLQFLFEYFSETQRNKGNFPGRFSGRQFSNSRSEMNVSTLELGDSALYLCASSLRITSGGALRASQETQYFGPGTRLLVL.

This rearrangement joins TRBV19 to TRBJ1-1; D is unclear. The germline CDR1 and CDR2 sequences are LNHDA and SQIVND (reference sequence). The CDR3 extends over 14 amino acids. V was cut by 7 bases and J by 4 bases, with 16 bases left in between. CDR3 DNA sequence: TGTGCCAGTACCCCATGGGGAGGGTTCACTGAAGCTTTCTTT. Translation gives CASTPWGGFTEAFF.

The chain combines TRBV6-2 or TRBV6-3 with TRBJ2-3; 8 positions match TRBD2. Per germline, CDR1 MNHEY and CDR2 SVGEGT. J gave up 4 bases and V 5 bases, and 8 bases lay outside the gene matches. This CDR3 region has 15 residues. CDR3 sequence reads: CASSLREGQADTQYF. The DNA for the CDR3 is TGTGCCAGCAGTCTACGGGAGGGCCAGGCAGATACGCAGTATTTT.

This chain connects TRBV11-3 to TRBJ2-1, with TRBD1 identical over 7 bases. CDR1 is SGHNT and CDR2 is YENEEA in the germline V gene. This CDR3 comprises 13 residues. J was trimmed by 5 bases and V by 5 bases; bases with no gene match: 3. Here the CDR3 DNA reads TGTGCCAGCAGCCCCGGGACAGACAATGAGCAGTTCTTC. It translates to CASSPGTDNEQFF.

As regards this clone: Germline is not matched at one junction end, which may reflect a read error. CDR3 DNA sequence: TGTGCCAGCAGCGTAGCGGGAAAGCAGTACTTC. Its protein is CASSVAGKQYF. The chain joins TRBV7-2 to TRBJ2-5, with 8 bases identical to TRBD2. Germline V gene sequence: CDR1 SGHTA, CDR2 FQGNSA. The CDR3 sequence is 11 residues long.

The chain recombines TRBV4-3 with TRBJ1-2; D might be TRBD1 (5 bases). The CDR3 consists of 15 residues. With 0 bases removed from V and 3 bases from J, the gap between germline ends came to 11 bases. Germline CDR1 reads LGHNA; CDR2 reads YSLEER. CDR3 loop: CASSQDQEGHYGYTF. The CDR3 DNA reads TGCGCCAGCAGCCAAGATCAGGAGGGACACTATGGCTACACCTTC.

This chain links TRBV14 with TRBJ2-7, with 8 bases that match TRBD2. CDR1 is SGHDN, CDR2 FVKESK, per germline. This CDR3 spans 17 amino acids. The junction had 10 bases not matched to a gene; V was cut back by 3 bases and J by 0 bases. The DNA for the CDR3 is TGTGCCAGCAGCCAGGGAGCGGGAGTAGGATTCTCCTACGAGCAGTACTTC. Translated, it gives CASSQGAGVGFSYEQYF.

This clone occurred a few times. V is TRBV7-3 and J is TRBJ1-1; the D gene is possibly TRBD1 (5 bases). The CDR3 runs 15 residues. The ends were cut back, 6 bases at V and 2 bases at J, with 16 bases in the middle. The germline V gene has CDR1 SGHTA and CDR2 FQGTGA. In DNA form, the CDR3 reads TGTGCCAGCAGTCCAGTCTCGGGGGGAAACACTGAAGCTTTCTTT. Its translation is CASSPVSGGNTEAFF.

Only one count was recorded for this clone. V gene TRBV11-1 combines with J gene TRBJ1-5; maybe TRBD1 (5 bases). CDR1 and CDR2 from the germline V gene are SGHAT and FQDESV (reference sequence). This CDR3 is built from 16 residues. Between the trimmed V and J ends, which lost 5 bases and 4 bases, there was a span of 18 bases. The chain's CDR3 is CASSRTPGTINQPQHF. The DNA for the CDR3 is TGTGCCAGCAGCCGAACACCGGGGACTATTAATCAGCCCCAGCATTTT. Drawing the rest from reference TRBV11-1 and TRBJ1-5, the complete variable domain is EAEVAQSPRYKITEKSQAVAFWCDPISGHATLYWYRQILGQGPELLVQFQDESVVDDSQLPKDRFSAERLKGVDSTLKIQPAELGDSAMYLCASSRTPGTINQPQHFGDGTRLSIL.

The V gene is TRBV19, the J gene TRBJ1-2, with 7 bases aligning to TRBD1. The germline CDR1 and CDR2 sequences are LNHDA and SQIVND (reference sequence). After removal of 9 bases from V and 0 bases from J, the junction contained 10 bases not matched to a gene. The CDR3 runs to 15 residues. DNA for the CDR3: TGTGCCAGCCGGGACAGACTACTTCCTAACTATGGCTACACCTTC. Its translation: CASRDRLLPNYGYTF.

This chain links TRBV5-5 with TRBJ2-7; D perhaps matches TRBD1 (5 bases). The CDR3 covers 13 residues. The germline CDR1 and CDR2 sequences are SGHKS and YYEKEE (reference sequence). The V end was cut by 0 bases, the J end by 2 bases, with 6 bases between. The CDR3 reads CASSLEGPYEQYF. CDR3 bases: TGTGCCAGCAGCTTGGAGGGGCCCTACGAGCAGTACTTC.

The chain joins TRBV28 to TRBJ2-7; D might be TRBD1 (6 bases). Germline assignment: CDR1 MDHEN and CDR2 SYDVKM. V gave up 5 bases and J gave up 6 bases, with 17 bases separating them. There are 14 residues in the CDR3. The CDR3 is CASSPRITGSEQYF. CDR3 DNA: TGTGCCAGCAGTCCACGGATTACAGGGAGCGAGCAGTACTTC.

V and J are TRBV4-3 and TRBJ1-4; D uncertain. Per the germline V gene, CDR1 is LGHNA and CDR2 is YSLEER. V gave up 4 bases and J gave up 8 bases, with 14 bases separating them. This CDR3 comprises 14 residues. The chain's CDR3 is CASSRGALPEKLFF. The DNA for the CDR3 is TGCGCCAGCAGCCGCGGCGCACTTCCCGAAAAACTGTTTTTT.

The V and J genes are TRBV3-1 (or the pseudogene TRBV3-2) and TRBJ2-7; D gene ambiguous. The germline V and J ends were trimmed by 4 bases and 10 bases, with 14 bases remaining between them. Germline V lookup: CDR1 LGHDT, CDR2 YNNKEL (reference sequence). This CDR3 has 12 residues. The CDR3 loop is CASSLGMTIQYF. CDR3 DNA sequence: TGTGCCAGCAGCCTGGGCATGACGATCCAGTACTTC.